This TCR beta chain is from a study of radiotherapy plus CTLA-4 blockade in lung cancer. Libraries were prepared by immunoSEQ multiplex PCR; TCRdb keeps only in-frame clonotypes and omits some of them. The sample comprises 60,000 to 70,000 clones, around 80% of which are singletons, and approximately 9.3% rests with the top ten. The CDR3 extends over 14 amino acids. The sequenced sample was peripheral blood, obtained from a patient treated with radiotherapy plus ipilimumab. The clonotype comes from a human donor with non-small cell lung cancer who had a complete response to radiotherapy plus ipilimumab. The rearrangement joins TRBV21-1 to TRBJ1-2; TRBD1, the D gene given by the table, was not confirmed from the DNA. TRBV21-1 represents a pseudogene. Written as DNA, the CDR3 is TGTGCCAGCAGCTCACCGGACAGGGACTATGGCTACACCTTC. Encoded protein: CASSSPDRDYGYTF.